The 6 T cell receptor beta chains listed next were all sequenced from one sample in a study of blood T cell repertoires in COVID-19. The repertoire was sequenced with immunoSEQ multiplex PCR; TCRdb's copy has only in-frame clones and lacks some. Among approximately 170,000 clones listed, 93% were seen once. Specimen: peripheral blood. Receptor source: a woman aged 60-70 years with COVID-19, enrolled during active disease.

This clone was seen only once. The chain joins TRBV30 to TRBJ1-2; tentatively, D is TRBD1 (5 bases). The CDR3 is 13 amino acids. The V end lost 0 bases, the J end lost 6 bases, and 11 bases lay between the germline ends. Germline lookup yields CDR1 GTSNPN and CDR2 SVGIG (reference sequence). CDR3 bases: TGTGCCTGGAGTGTTGTTCGGGGGGATGGCTACACCTTC. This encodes CAWSVVRGDGYTF.

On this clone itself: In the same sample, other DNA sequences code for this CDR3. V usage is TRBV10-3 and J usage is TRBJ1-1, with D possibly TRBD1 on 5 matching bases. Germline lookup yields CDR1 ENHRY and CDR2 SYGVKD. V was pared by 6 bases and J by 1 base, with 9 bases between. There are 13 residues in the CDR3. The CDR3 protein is CAISVDRNTEAFF. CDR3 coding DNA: TGTGCCATCAGCGTTGACAGGAACACTGAAGCTTTCTTT.

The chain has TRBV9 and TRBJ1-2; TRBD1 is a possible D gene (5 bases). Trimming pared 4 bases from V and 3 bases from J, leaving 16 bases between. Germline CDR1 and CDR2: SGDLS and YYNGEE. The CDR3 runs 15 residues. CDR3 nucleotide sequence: TGTGCCAGCAGCCTTCGACAGAAGGGTGACTATGGCTACACCTTC. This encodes CASSLRQKGDYGYTF.

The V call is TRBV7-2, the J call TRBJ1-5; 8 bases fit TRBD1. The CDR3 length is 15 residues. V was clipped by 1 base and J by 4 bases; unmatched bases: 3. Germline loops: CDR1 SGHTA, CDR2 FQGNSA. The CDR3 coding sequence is TGTGCCAGCAGCTTAGTCACAGGGGGTAATCAGCCCCAGCATTTT. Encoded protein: CASSLVTGGNQPQHF.

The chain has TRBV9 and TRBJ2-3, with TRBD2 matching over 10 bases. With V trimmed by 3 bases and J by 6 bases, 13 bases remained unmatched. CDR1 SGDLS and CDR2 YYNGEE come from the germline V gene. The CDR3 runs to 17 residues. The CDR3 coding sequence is TGTGCCAGCAGCGCTCGGTCTAGCGGGGGATCAGGGGATACGCAGTATTTT. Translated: CASSARSSGGSGDTQYF.

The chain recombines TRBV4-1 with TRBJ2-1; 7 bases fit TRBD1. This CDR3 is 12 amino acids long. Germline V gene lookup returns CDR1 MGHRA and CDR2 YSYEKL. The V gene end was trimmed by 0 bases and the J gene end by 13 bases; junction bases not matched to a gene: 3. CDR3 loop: CASSQDGTAQFF. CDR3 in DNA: TGCGCCAGCAGCCAAGACGGGACAGCACAGTTCTTC.